This TCR beta chain was retrieved from a study of T cell repertoires in cytomegalovirus infection (dated by TCRdb to between 2019 and 2020). About the full investigation: The peptide stimulations were aimed at well-studied HLA-B-restricted epitopes as well as recently identified HLA-C-restricted CMV epitopes, whose presentation resists viral immunomodulation. Donor HLA type was relevant to the analysis, because carriage of CMV infection together with the matching HLA type was indicated by public TCR beta signatures. Overall results and qualifications from the work: In both this cohort and an independent roughly 360-donor cohort, the cumulative frequency of public TCR beta family members distinguished carriers of CMV infection plus the relevant HLA type. The ex vivo response was dominated by HLA-C-restricted CMV-specific TCR beta clonotypes, which also provided the single most frequent clonotype in two of eight donors.

What this sample's treatment or condition label stands for: in vitro stimulation with specific CMV peptide epitopes to enrich CMV-specific T cells. Instrument used: Illumina HiSeq 1500. TCRdb trimmed the raw reads at Q25, called clones with MiXCR and kept productive beta chains. A single entry per CDR3 protein holds the most common genes and DNA from its merged rows. The table for this sample lists some 320,000 distinct CDR3 sequences; approximately 32% of them were counted only once. The ten largest clones add up to around 20% of the sample. A word on this clonotype: Its antigen is currently not known. No clone much larger than this one lies a single base away; base qualities are absent.

The CDR3 has 13 amino acids, counting the end cysteine and phenylalanine. Solely the CDR3 DNA is kept, with 39 bases framed from the first base. V is reduced by 6 bases and J by 8 bases, leaving a spacing of 16 bases between them. This receptor was taken from a human donor in good health (CMV status not recorded). Some clones in this sample may be carry-over from other donors' samples. The material was cultured PBMCs, obtained from culture after CMV antigen stimulation. The rearrangement joined TRBV12-3 or TRBV12-4 to TRBJ1-2; a tentative D match to TRBD1 spans 6 bases. The CDR3 protein sequence reads: CASRRGDVGGYTF. Here is the DNA: TGTGCCAGCAGAAGGGGGGACGTCGGCGGCTACACCTTC.